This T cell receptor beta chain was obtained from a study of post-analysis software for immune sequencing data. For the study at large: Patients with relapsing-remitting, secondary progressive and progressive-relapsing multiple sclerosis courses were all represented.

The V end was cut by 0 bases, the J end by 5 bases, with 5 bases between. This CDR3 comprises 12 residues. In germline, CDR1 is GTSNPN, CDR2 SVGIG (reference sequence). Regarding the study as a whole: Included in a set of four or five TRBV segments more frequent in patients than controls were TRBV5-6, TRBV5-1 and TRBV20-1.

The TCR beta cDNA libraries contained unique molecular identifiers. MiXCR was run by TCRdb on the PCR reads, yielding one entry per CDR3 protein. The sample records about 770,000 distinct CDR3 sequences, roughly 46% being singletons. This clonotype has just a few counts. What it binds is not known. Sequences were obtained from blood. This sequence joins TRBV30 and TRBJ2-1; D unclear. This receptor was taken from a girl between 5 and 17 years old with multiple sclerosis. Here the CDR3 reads CAWSVQDNEQFF. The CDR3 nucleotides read TGTGCCTGGAGTGTACAAGACAATGAGCAGTTCTTC.